The 15 T cell receptor beta chains listed next were all sequenced from one sample in a study of T cell repertoires in cytomegalovirus infection. One entry per CDR3 protein results from TCRdb running MiXCR on the reads. The table has a few hundred thousand distinct CDR3 sequences, approximately 46% seen once; the top ten hold roughly two fifths. For these receptors, no antigen is known. This material consisted of cultured PBMCs, taken from culture after CMV antigen stimulation. All receptors derive from a human donor in good health (CMV status not recorded). Some clones in this sample may be carry-over from other donors' samples.

The chain has TRBV24-1 and TRBJ2-1; TRBD1 aligns across 10 bases. The CDR3 sequence is 16 residues long. Trimming took 4 bases from V and 3 from J; bases not matched to a gene: 5. Germline CDR1 and CDR2: KGHDR and SFDVKD. The CDR3 region is CATSDRTGGSYNEQFF. DNA for the CDR3: TGTGCCACCAGTGACCGGACAGGGGGGAGCTACAATGAGCAGTTCTTC.

The J gene is TRBJ1-2, the V gene TRBV5-6, with unresolved D. The germline gives CDR1 SGHDT, CDR2 YYEEEE. With 4 bases removed from V and 2 bases from J, the gap between germline ends came to 9 bases. The CDR3 contains 13 residues. This chain's CDR3 is CASSQVSNYGYTF. CDR3 DNA: TGTGCCAGCAGCCAGGTCTCCAACTATGGCTACACCTTC.

This clonotype showed up just once. V gene TRBV4-1 combines with J gene TRBJ1-1; unclear D gene. From germline, CDR1 is MGHRA and CDR2 YSYEKL. The CDR3 covers 13 residues. V lost 0 bases and J 7 bases, leaving 9 bases between the germline ends. CDR3: CASSQDISHEAFF. DNA for the CDR3: TGCGCCAGCAGCCAAGATATCAGCCATGAAGCTTTCTTT.

The V and J genes are TRBV12-3 or TRBV12-4 and TRBJ2-1; no definite D call. CDR3 length: 14 amino acids. V lost 1 base, J lost 4 bases, and 8 bases lay in between. CDR3 region: CASSLGTPYNEQFF. The CDR3 DNA is TGTGCCAGCAGTTTAGGGACCCCGTACAATGAGCAGTTCTTC.

The table lists this clonotype with a few counts. The chain links TRBV2 to TRBJ2-5; D is perhaps TRBD2 (5 bases). Germline V CDR1 and CDR2: SNHLY, FYNNEI. The CDR3 is made up of 13 amino acids. V was trimmed by 5 bases and J by 5 bases, leaving 12 bases between them. The CDR3 region is CASSRELGETQYF. DNA of the CDR3: TGTGCCAGCAGTCGGGAACTGGGGGAGACCCAGTACTTC.

The genes are TRBV10-3 and TRBJ2-2; 8 bases line up with TRBD2. The CDR3 covers 17 residues. The V gene's germline CDR1 is ENHRY and CDR2 SYGVKD. V gave up 10 bases and J gave up 4 bases; unmatched junction bases: 17. CDR3 residues: CATSTQSAGVSTGELFF. The DNA of the CDR3 is TGTGCCACCTCTACACAGTCAGCGGGAGTAAGCACCGGGGAGCTGTTTTTT.

The chain couples TRBV9 to TRBJ2-7, with D possibly matching TRBD1 (6 bases). V lost 2 bases and J lost 3, with 15 bases in between. The CDR3 is made up of 15 amino acids. CDR1 and CDR2 from the germline V gene are SGDLS and YYNGEE. The CDR3 nucleotides are TGTGCCAGCAGCGTGGACGGGACACCTCTCTACGAGCAGTACTTC. It encodes CASSVDGTPLYEQYF.

This clonotype was detected only once. The rearrangement joins TRBV20-1 to TRBJ2-3, with 9 bases aligning to TRBD2. The CDR3 has 14 amino acids. V trimming: 6 bases; J trimming: 5 bases; junction bases outside the gene matches: 9. Germline CDR1 DFQATT, CDR2 SNEGSKA (reference sequence). As DNA, the CDR3 is TGCAGTGCCAAGCGGGAGGAACTTGGAGATACGCAGTATTTT. As protein: CSAKREELGDTQYF.

V is TRBV6-2 or TRBV6-3 and J is TRBJ1-5; D gene uncertain. V was pared by 6 bases and J by 7 bases, with 4 bases between. CDR3 length: 10 amino acids. CDR1 is MNHEY, CDR2 SVGEGT, per germline. The CDR3 here is CASRPQPQHF. In nucleotides, the CDR3 is TGTGCCAGCAGGCCACAGCCCCAGCATTTT.

The chain combines TRBV7-9 with TRBJ2-1; 9 nucleotides match TRBD2. The junction had 10 bases not matched to a gene; V was cut back by 0 bases and J by 4 bases. Germline lookup yields CDR1 SEHNR and CDR2 FQNEAQ (reference sequence). There are 18 residues in the CDR3. CDR3 sequence (DNA): TGTGCCAGCAGCTTAGCGTTATGGCGGGAGGGCCGGTACAATGAGCAGTTCTTC. Its protein product is CASSLALWREGRYNEQFF.

The chain has TRBV7-8 and TRBJ2-5; the match to TRBD2 covers 13 bases. CDR1 is SGHVS, CDR2 FQNEAQ, per germline. The CDR3 contains 15 residues. The V and J ends lost 6 bases and 4 bases, in that order; junction bases with no gene match: 5. The CDR3 protein is CASSHGTSGAETQYF. CDR3 coding DNA: TGTGCCAGCAGTCATGGGACTAGCGGGGCAGAGACCCAGTACTTC.

The table lists this clonotype with a few counts. The chain recombines TRBV7-8 with TRBJ2-5; D is possibly TRBD2 (6 bases). Trimming shortened V by 5 bases and J by 4 bases, and 29 bases separated the two germline ends. The V gene's germline CDR1 is SGHVS and CDR2 FQNEAQ. The CDR3 spans 19 residues. CDR3 protein: CASSPSSPLRGRLRETQYF. In DNA, the CDR3 is TGTGCCAGCAGCCCGAGTTCCCCCCTTCGGGGGAGACTCCGAGAGACCCAGTACTTC.

This chain connects TRBV12-3 or TRBV12-4 to TRBJ2-3, with 10 bases matching TRBD2. The CDR3 has 14 residues. Germline trimming cut 5 bases from V and 5 bases from J; bases unmatched to any gene: 4. The CDR3 coding sequence is TGTGCCAGCAGTGAACTAGCGGGACAAGATACGCAGTATTTT. Protein sequence: CASSELAGQDTQYF.

The chain recombines TRBV7-2 with TRBJ2-7; D remains ambiguous. Germline CDR1 reads SGHTA; CDR2 reads FQGNSA. Trimming pared 0 bases from V and 1 base from J, leaving 16 bases between. The CDR3 totals 17 residues. In DNA form, the CDR3 reads TGTGCCAGCAGCTTAGCGGTTGGGCAACTTATTTCCTACGAGCAGTACTTC. As protein: CASSLAVGQLISYEQYF.

This clonotype has just a few counts. The genes are TRBV7-9 and TRBJ1-2; perhaps TRBD1 as D (6 bases). This CDR3 has 16 amino acids. The V gene lost 5 bases and the J gene lost 4 bases, with 20 bases spanning the gap. The V gene's germline CDR1 is SEHNR and CDR2 FQNEAQ (reference sequence). The CDR3 coding sequence is TGTGCCAGCAGCCGAATTTTCGGGACATATTCCTATGGCTACACCTTC. Amino acid sequence: CASSRIFGTYSYGYTF.